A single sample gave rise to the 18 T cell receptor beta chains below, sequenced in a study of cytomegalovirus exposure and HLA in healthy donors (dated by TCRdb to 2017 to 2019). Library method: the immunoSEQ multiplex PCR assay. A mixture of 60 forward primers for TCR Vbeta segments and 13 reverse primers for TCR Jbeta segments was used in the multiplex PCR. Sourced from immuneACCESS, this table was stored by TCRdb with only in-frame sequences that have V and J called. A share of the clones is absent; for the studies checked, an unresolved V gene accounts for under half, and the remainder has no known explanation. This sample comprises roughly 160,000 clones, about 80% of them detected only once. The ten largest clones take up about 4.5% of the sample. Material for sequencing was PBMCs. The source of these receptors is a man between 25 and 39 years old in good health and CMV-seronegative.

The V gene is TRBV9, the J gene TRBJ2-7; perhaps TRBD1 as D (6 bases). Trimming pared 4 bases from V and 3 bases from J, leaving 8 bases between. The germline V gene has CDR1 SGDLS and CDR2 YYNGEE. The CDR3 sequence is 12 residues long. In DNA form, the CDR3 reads TGTGCCAGCAGCACAGGGAACTACGAGCAGTACTTC. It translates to CASSTGNYEQYF.

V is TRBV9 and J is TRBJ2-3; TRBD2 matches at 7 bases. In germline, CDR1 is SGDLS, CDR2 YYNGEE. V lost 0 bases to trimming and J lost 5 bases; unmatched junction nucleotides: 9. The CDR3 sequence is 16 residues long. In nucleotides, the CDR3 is TGTGCCAGCAGCGTAGATGCGGCGGGAGTTTTAGATACGCAGTATTTT. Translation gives CASSVDAAGVLDTQYF.

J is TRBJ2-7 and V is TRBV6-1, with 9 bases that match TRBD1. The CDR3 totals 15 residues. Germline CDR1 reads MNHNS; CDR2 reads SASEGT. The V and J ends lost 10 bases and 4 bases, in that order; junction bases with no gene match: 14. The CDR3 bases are TGTGCCACCCCGGGACAGGGAAGTGGAAGGTACGAGCAGTACTTC. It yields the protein CATPGQGSGRYEQYF.

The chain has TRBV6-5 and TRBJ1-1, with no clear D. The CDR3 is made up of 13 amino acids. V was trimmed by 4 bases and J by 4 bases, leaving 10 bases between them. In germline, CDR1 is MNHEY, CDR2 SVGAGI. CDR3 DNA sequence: TGTGCCAGCAGTTCTAAAGCGGGCACTGAAGCTTTCTTT. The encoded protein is CASSSKAGTEAFF.

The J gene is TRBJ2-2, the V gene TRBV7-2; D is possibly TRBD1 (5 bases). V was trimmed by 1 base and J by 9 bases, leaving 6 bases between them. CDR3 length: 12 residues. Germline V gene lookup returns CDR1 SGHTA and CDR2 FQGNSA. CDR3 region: CASSLEGRELFF. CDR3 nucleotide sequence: TGTGCCAGCAGCTTAGAGGGGCGGGAGCTGTTTTTT.

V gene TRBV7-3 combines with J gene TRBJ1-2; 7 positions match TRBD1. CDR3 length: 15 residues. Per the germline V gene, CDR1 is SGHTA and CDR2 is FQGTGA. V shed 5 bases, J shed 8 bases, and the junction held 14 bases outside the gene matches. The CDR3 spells CASSQIQTGDPGYTF. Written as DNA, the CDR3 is TGTGCCAGCAGCCAGATCCAAACAGGGGATCCGGGCTACACCTTC.

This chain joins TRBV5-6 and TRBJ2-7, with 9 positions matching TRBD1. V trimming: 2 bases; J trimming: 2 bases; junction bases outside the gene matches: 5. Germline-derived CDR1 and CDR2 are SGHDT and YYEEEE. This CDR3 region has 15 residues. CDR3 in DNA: TGTGCCAGCAGCTTTCGCGGGACAGGGCCCTACGAGCAGTACTTC. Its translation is CASSFRGTGPYEQYF.

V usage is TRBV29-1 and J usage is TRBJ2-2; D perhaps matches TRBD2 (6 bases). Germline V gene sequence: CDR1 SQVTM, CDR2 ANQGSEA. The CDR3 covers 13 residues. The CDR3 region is CGGAGHRAGELFF. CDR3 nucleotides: TGCGGCGGGGCGGGCCACCGAGCCGGGGAGCTGTTTTTT.

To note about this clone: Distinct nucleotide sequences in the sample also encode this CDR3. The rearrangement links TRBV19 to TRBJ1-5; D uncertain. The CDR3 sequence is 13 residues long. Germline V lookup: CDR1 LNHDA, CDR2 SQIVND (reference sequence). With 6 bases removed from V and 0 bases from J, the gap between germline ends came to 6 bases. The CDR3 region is CASSLSSNQPQHF. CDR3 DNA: TGTGCCAGTAGCCTAAGTAGCAATCAGCCCCAGCATTTT.

The CDR3 bases are TGTGCCAGCAGCTTCGACAGGGGGCGCACTGAAGCTTTCTTT. Amino acids: CASSFDRGRTEAFF. This chain links TRBV7-2 with TRBJ1-1, with 10 nucleotides matching TRBD1. CDR1 is SGHTA and CDR2 is FQGNSA in the germline V gene. This CDR3 has 14 amino acids. The ends lost 3 bases at V and 4 bases at J; junction bases unmatched: 2. Looking up the rest from reference TRBV7-2 and TRBJ1-1 gives the full variable domain: GAGVSQSPSNKVTEKGKDVELRCDPISGHTALYWYRQSLGQGLEFLIYFQGNSAPDKSGLPSDRFSAERTGGSVSTLTIQRTQQEDSAVYLCASSFDRGRTEAFFGQGTRLTVV.

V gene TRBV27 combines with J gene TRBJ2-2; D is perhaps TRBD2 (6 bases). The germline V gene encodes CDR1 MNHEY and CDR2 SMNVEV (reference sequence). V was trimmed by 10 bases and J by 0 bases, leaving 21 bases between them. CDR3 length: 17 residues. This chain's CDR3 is CATRLMGGIPNTGELFF. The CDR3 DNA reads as TGTGCCACCCGCCTTATGGGGGGAATCCCGAACACCGGGGAGCTGTTTTTT.

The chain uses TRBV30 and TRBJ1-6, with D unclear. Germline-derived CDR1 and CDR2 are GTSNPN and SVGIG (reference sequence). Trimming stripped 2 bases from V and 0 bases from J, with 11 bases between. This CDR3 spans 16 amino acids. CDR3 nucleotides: TGTGCCTGGAGTACCCGAGGGTTCTCCTATAATTCACCCCTCCACTTT. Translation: CAWSTRGFSYNSPLHF. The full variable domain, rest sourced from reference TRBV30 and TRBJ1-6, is SQTIHQWPATLVQPVGSPLSLECTVEGTSNPNLYWYRQAAGRGLQLLFYSVGIGQISSEVPQNLSASRPQDRQFILSSKKLLLSDSGFYLCAWSTRGFSYNSPLHFGNGTRLTVT.

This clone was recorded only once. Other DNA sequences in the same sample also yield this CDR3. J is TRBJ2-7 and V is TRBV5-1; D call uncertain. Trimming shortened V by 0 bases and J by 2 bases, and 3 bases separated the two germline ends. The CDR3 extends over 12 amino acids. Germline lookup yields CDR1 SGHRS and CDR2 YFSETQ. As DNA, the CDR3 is TGCGCCAGCAGCTTGGGCGCCTACGAGCAGTACTTC. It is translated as CASSLGAYEQYF.

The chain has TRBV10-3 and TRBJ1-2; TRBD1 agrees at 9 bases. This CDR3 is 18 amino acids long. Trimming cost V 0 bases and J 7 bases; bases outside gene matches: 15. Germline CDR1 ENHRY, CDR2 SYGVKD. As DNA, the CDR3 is TGTGCCATCAGTGAGTCTGTCGCCCCCCGGACAGGGGTCTCTGGCTACACCTTC. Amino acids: CAISESVAPRTGVSGYTF.

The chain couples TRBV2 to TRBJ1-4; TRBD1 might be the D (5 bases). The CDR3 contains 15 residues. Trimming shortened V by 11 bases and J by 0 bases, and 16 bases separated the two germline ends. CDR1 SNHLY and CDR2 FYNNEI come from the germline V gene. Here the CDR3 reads CAARGGLATNEKLFF. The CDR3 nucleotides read TGTGCCGCCCGCGGGGGTTTGGCAACTAATGAAAAACTGTTTTTT.

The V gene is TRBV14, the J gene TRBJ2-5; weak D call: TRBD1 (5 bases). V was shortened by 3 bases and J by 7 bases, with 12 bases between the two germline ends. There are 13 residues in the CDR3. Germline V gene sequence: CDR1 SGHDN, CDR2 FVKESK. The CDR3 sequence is CASSHQGFVTQYF. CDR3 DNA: TGTGCCAGCAGCCACCAGGGTTTCGTGACCCAGTACTTC. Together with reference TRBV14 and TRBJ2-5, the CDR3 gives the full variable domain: EAGVTQFPSHSVIEKGQTVTLRCDPISGHDNLYWYRRVMGKEIKFLLHFVKESKQDESGMPNNRFLAERTGGTYSTLKVQPAELEDSGVYFCASSHQGFVTQYFGPGTRLLVL.

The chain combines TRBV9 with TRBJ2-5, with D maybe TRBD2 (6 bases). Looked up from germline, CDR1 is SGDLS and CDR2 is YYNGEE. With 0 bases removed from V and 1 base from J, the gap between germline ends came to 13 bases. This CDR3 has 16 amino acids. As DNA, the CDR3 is TGTGCCAGCAGCGTAGGTCCCCGGGAGATCCAAGAGACCCAGTACTTC. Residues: CASSVGPREIQETQYF.

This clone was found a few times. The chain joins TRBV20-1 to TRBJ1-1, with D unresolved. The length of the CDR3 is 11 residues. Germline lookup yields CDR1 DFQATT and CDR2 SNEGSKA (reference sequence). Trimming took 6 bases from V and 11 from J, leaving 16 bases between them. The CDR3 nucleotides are TGCAGTGCCCGGGAAGGGAGGAAGGCTTTCTTT. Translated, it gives CSAREGRKAFF.